Sequencing of this TCR beta chain was carried out in a study of cytomegalovirus exposure and HLA in healthy donors. With 60 Vbeta and 13 Jbeta primers, the PCR was carried out. The repertoire was sequenced with immunoSEQ multiplex PCR; TCRdb's copy has only in-frame clones and lacks some. The sample consists of 140,000 to 150,000 clones, around 75% of them appearing once. With 4 bases clipped from V and 10 bases from J, the junction kept 5 bases outside the gene matches. Looked up from germline, CDR1 is GTSNPN and CDR2 is SVGIG (reference sequence). This CDR3 comprises 13 residues. V is TRBV30 and J is TRBJ2-1, with 12 bases identical to TRBD2. Specimen: PBMCs. This sequence originates from a man aged 55 to 70 in good health and CMV-seronegative. The CDR3 protein is CAWTSGRAKEQFF. The CDR3 DNA follows: TGTGCCTGGACTAGCGGGAGGGCCAAAGAGCAGTTCTTC.